A single sample gave rise to the 11 T cell receptor beta chains below, sequenced in a study of T cell responses to AZD1222 COVID-19 vaccine. Some clones are missing from TCRdb's copy, which holds only in-frame ones; the method was immunoSEQ multiplex PCR. The top ten hold approximately 5.2% of the sample, which has approximately 140,000 clones, roughly 89% seen once. Here the sequenced sample was peripheral blood, taken on day 0 of AZD1222 vaccination. These receptors all stem from an adult in good health.

In its sample, this clone was seen a few times. The chain links TRBV6-5 to TRBJ1-2; D is ambiguous. CDR3 size: 14 residues. V lost 6 bases and J 5 bases, leaving 16 bases between the germline ends. CDR1 and CDR2 (germline): MNHEY, SVGAGI. The CDR3 loop reads CASRPLGRGYGYTF. Here the CDR3 DNA reads TGTGCCAGCAGACCCTTAGGACGTGGATATGGCTACACCTTC.

The chain couples TRBV4-2 to TRBJ2-7; a possible D gene is TRBD2 (5 bases). The CDR3 has 13 residues. Between the trimmed V and J ends, which lost 2 bases and 4 bases, there was a span of 9 bases. Germline V lookup: CDR1 LGHNA, CDR2 YNFKEQ. CDR3 DNA sequence: TGTGCCAGCAGCCAAACTAGAAGTTACGAGCAGTACTTC. This encodes CASSQTRSYEQYF.

The V gene is TRBV9, the J gene TRBJ2-1; TRBD1 agrees at 7 bases. The germline V gene has CDR1 SGDLS and CDR2 YYNGEE. J gave up 4 bases and V 4 bases, and 8 bases lay outside the gene matches. CDR3 length equals 15 residues. The DNA for the CDR3 is TGTGCCAGCAGCCCCTGGGACAGAACGTACAATGAGCAGTTCTTC. Translation gives CASSPWDRTYNEQFF.

This clone was counted a single time. The chain couples TRBV7-6 to TRBJ2-3; D gene ambiguous. The CDR3 spans 13 residues. Trimming took off 7 bases at V and 1 base at J, with 9 bases between the two ends. CDR1 and CDR2 from the germline V gene are SGHVS and FNYEAQ. In DNA, the CDR3 is TGTGCCAGCACCCTCGGGCGCACAGATACGCAGTATTTT. As protein: CASTLGRTDTQYF.

The CDR3 loop is CASSQIVMMTAGETQYF. The CDR3 DNA is TGCGCCAGCAGCCAAATAGTTATGATGACAGCAGGGGAGACCCAGTACTTC. The chain is built from TRBV4-1 and TRBJ2-5; perhaps TRBD1 as D (5 bases). The CDR3 is 17 residues long. The V gene lost 2 bases and the J gene lost 5 bases, with 21 bases spanning the gap. Per the germline V gene, CDR1 is MGHRA and CDR2 is YSYEKL.

This chain uses TRBV19 with TRBJ2-2; either TRBD1 or TRBD2 may supply D (6 bases each). The CDR3 is 14 residues long. Germline loops: CDR1 LNHDA, CDR2 SQIVND (reference sequence). V was trimmed by 5 bases and J by 2 bases, leaving 9 bases between them. The CDR3 protein is CASSAGGNTGELFF. For the CDR3, the DNA is TGTGCCAGTAGTGCCGGGGGCAACACCGGGGAGCTGTTTTTT. Looking up the rest from reference TRBV19 and TRBJ2-2 gives the full variable domain: DGGITQSPKYLFRKEGQNVTLSCEQNLNHDAMYWYRQDPGQGLRLIYYSQIVNDFQKGDIAEGYSVSREKKESFPLTVTSAQKNPTAFYLCASSAGGNTGELFFGEGSRLTVL.

The chain is built from TRBV5-1 and TRBJ2-2; D is unclear. Germline V lookup: CDR1 SGHRS, CDR2 YFSETQ. The V gene lost 1 base and the J gene lost 0 bases, with 10 bases spanning the gap. The CDR3 is 16 residues long. CDR3 nucleotide sequence: TGCGCCAGCAGCTTGATAGGCGGTTCGAACACCGGGGAGCTGTTTTTT. Protein: CASSLIGGSNTGELFF.

This clone has only one observation. J is TRBJ2-1 and V is TRBV11-2; 10 bases fit TRBD1. With V trimmed by 5 bases and J by 8 bases, 9 bases remained unmatched. Germline CDR1 and CDR2: SGHAT and FQNNGV. The CDR3 spans 15 residues. CDR3 sequence: CASSRGDRGRDEQFF. CDR3 in DNA: TGTGCCAGCAGCCGAGGCGACAGGGGGCGCGATGAGCAGTTCTTC.

The gene calls are TRBV12-5 and TRBJ2-3; D unresolved. Germline lookup yields CDR1 LGHNT and CDR2 FRNRAP. V was trimmed by 0 bases and J by 6 bases, leaving 16 bases between them. CDR3 length equals 16 residues. The CDR3 here is CASGLVYGMSLDTQYF. The CDR3 DNA is TGTGCTAGTGGTTTGGTATACGGAATGAGTCTCGATACGCAGTATTTT. Full variable domain (missing parts from reference TRBV12-5 and TRBJ2-3): DARVTQTPRHKVTEMGQEVTMRCQPILGHNTVFWYRQTMMQGLELLAYFRNRAPLDDSGMPKDRFSAEMPDATLATLKIQPSEPRDSAVYFCASGLVYGMSLDTQYFGPGTRLTVL.

This chain uses TRBV6-6 with TRBJ2-7, with D hard to call. Germline lookup yields CDR1 MNHNY and CDR2 SVGAGI (reference sequence). CDR3 length: 14 residues. Trimming cost V 6 bases and J 2 bases, with 14 bases left between them. The CDR3 sequence: CASSPTRPTYEQYF. CDR3 coding DNA: TGTGCCAGCAGCCCGACGAGGCCTACCTACGAGCAGTACTTC.

This clone came up once. The V call is TRBV2, the J call TRBJ1-4; possibly TRBD1 for D (6 bases). The V gene's germline CDR1 is SNHLY and CDR2 FYNNEI. V shed 4 bases and J shed 11 bases, with 14 bases lying between them. The CDR3 totals 13 residues. The CDR3 here is CASSGTELRKLFF. The CDR3 bases are TGTGCCAGCAGTGGGACAGAGCTAAGGAAACTGTTTTTT.